The next 9 T cell receptor beta chains were all read from a single sample in a study of T cell responses to AZD1222 COVID-19 vaccine. Here immunoSEQ multiplex PCR was the method, and the copy in TCRdb shows in-frame clones only, minus some. Here the sample spans 180,000 or so clones, 88% being singletons. Sequencing was performed on peripheral blood, taken 28 days after the second AZD1222 dose. The origin of the receptors is an adult who received the AZD1222 COVID-19 vaccine.

Concerning this clone itself: One end of the junction does not line up with germline, which may come from a read error. The chain is built from TRBV12-3 or TRBV12-4 and TRBJ1-3, with D hard to call. CDR3 length equals 12 residues. CDR3 DNA sequence: TGTGCCAGCAGGCTTACCCGGACGGCGGGGAATTTT. It is translated as CASRLTRTAGNF.

This rearrangement joins TRBV4-3 to TRBJ2-7, with D hard to call. The germline V and J ends were trimmed by 0 bases and 1 base, with 7 bases remaining between them. Germline CDR1 and CDR2: LGHNA and YSLEER. CDR3 length equals 14 residues. The CDR3 DNA follows: TGCGCCAGCAGCCAAGACACAAGGTCCTACGAGCAGTACTTC. Translated: CASSQDTRSYEQYF.

The DNA of the CDR3 is TGCGCCAGCAGCTTTAGCCCTAGCGGGACTCGCAATACGCAGTATTTT. Residues: CASSFSPSGTRNTQYF. This chain joins TRBV5-1 and TRBJ2-3; TRBD2 matches at 9 bases. This CDR3 spans 16 amino acids. The junction had 11 bases not matched to a gene; V was cut back by 2 bases and J by 7 bases. Germline lookup yields CDR1 SGHRS and CDR2 YFSETQ.

V and J are TRBV7-3 and TRBJ2-5, with 8 bases that match TRBD1. The trim removed 4 bases at V and 4 bases at J, leaving 11 bases unmatched. From germline, CDR1 is SGHTA and CDR2 FQGTGA. The CDR3 extends over 16 amino acids. The CDR3 coding sequence is TGTGCCAGCAGCTCTAAGGGGACAGGTAATCCAGAGACCCAGTACTTC. Translated: CASSSKGTGNPETQYF. Looking up the rest from reference TRBV7-3 and TRBJ2-5 gives the full variable domain: GAGVSQTPSNKVTEKGKYVELRCDPISGHTALYWYRQSLGQGPEFLIYFQGTGAADDSGLPNDRFFAVRPEGSVSTLKIQRTERGDSAVYLCASSSKGTGNPETQYFGPGTRLLVL.

This chain links TRBV28 with TRBJ2-7; 9 bases are a match to TRBD1. The junction had 8 bases not matched to a gene; V was cut back by 6 bases and J by 8 bases. CDR1 and CDR2 from the germline V gene are MDHEN and SYDVKM. The CDR3 has 13 residues. In DNA, the CDR3 is TGTGCCAGCAGGGGGACAGGGTGGGTGAAGCAGTACTTC. Its translation: CASRGTGWVKQYF.

The rearrangement joins TRBV30 to TRBJ2-7, with 7 bases fitting TRBD2. The CDR3 contains 13 residues. CDR1 is GTSNPN and CDR2 is SVGIG in the germline V gene (reference sequence). J gave up 3 bases and V 4 bases, and 6 bases lay outside the gene matches. DNA of the CDR3: TGTGCCTGGACCGGCGGGGGAAACTACGAGCAGTACTTC. The encoded protein is CAWTGGGNYEQYF.

The rearrangement links TRBV12-3 or TRBV12-4 to TRBJ2-2, with D possibly matching TRBD2 (6 bases). V dropped 6 bases and J dropped 8 bases, with 10 bases sitting between them. This CDR3 region has 12 residues. CDR3 in amino acids: CASRAGRGELFF. The CDR3 nucleotides are TGTGCCAGCAGGGCGGGGAGGGGGGAGCTGTTTTTT.

The genes are TRBV6-1 and TRBJ2-7, with D perhaps given as TRBD1 or TRBD2 (7 bases each). CDR3 size: 16 residues. The V gene's germline CDR1 is MNHNS and CDR2 SASEGT. Trimming took off 4 bases at V and 0 bases at J, with 16 bases between the two ends. CDR3 in DNA: TGTGCCAGCAGTGCCGCCAGGGGGGAGGGCTCCTACGAGCAGTACTTC. Translation gives CASSAARGEGSYEQYF.

The table lists this clone with a count of one. The V and J genes are TRBV28 and TRBJ1-5; the D is unclear. The CDR3 length is 14 residues. The V and J ends lost 2 bases and 1 base respectively, with 6 bases between them. Germline V gene sequence: CDR1 MDHEN, CDR2 SYDVKM. The CDR3 DNA is TGTGCCAGCAGTTTAGAGTTGAGCAATCAGCCCCAGCATTTT. It codes for CASSLELSNQPQHF.